A single sample gave rise to the 23 T cell receptor beta chains below, sequenced in a study of T cell changes during pregnancy in multiple sclerosis. Sequenced by immunoSEQ multiplex PCR; TCRdb stores in-frame clones only, minus some. The repertoire holds 55,000 to 80,000 clones, with around 90% as singletons. The sample in question was peripheral blood, obtained after pregnancy. The origin of the receptors is a female donor in good health, enrolled as a control in a pregnancy study.

V and J are TRBV30 and TRBJ2-7; 7 nucleotides agree with TRBD2. Per the germline V gene, CDR1 is GTSNPN and CDR2 is SVGIG (reference sequence). V trimming: 2 bases; J trimming: 11 bases; junction bases outside the gene matches: 18. This CDR3 contains 15 residues. The CDR3 nucleotides are TGTGCCTGGAGTATATCCCAGGGAGGGTTGCTAGTGGAGTACTTC. Translated: CAWSISQGGLLVEYF.

About this clone: The junction and the germline gene differ at one end; a read error may be behind it. V usage is TRBV15 and J usage is TRBJ1-4, with TRBD1 identical over 10 bases. This CDR3 has 12 residues. Germline CDR1 is LNHNV and CDR2 is YYDKDF (reference sequence). The CDR3, as DNA: TGTGCCACCAGCAGCCCCCGACAGGGGGCGGTTTTT. It codes for CATSSPRQGAVF.

The V call is TRBV6-5, the J call TRBJ2-2; TRBD2 agrees at 10 bases. V lost 4 bases and J lost 6; bases outside the gene matches: 8. Germline values: CDR1 MNHEY, CDR2 SVGAGI. The CDR3 is made up of 16 amino acids. As DNA, the CDR3 is TGTGCCAGCAGTTCCCTACTAGCGGGGTTCGCCGGGGAGCTGTTTTTT. Its protein product is CASSSLLAGFAGELFF.

This chain uses TRBV7-6 with TRBJ2-3; 8 bases fit TRBD2. Germline CDR1 reads SGHVS; CDR2 reads FNYEAQ. Trimming at V came to 0 bases and at J to 1 base, leaving 6 bases not matched to a gene. CDR3 length: 17 amino acids. CDR3 DNA: TGTGCCAGCAGCTTAGCGCCGGGCGGGGGGCGCACAGATACGCAGTATTTT. It yields the protein CASSLAPGGGRTDTQYF. Using reference TRBV7-6 and TRBJ2-3 for the parts outside the CDR3, the full variable domain is GAGVSQSPRYKVTKRGQDVALRCDPISGHVSLYWYRQALGQGPEFLTYFNYEAQQDKSGLPNDRFSAERPEGSISTLTIQRTEQRDSAMYRCASSLAPGGGRTDTQYFGPGTRLTVL.

This clone was observed a handful of times. The chain combines TRBV11-2 with TRBJ2-1; D ambiguous. Germline CDR1 and CDR2: SGHAT and FQNNGV. The V and J ends lost 4 bases and 5 bases respectively, with 6 bases between them. The CDR3 runs to 12 residues. CDR3 bases: TGTGCCAGCAGCTCCTTTCACAATGAGCAGTTCTTC. It codes for CASSSFHNEQFF.

The gene calls are TRBV4-1 and TRBJ2-7, with TRBD2 identical over 12 bases. The CDR3 runs 18 residues. J was trimmed by 0 bases and V by 4 bases; bases with no gene match: 10. The germline gives CDR1 MGHRA, CDR2 YSYEKL. Here the CDR3 reads CASSPASGRAPSSYEQYF. The CDR3 bases are TGCGCCAGCAGCCCGGCTAGCGGGAGGGCCCCGAGCTCCTACGAGCAGTACTTC.

The rearrangement links TRBV6-4 to TRBJ2-3; no reliable D call. This CDR3 is built from 13 residues. V lost 0 bases to trimming and J lost 4 bases, with 5 bases between them. From germline, CDR1 is MRHNA and CDR2 SNTAGT. CDR3: CASSDSEADTQYF. The CDR3 DNA reads TGTGCCAGCAGTGACTCCGAGGCAGATACGCAGTATTTT.

This chain links TRBV18 with TRBJ2-7; 8 bases line up with TRBD2. Looked up from germline, CDR1 is KGHSH and CDR2 is LQKENI. Trimming removed 5 bases from V and 2 bases from J; junction bases left unmatched: 20. The CDR3 is 19 residues long. CDR3 in DNA: TGTGCCAGCTCATCGTTGGGGGTGCTTGGCGGGGGGTTGGCCTACGAGCAGTACTTC. This sequence encodes CASSSLGVLGGGLAYEQYF. Based on the CDR3 plus reference TRBV18 and TRBJ2-7, the full variable domain is NAGVMQNPRHLVRRRGQEARLRCSPMKGHSHVYWYRQLPEEGLKFMVYLQKENIIDESGMPKERFSAEFPKEGPSILRIQQVVRGDSAAYFCASSSLGVLGGGLAYEQYFGPGTRLTVT.

The V call is TRBV11-3, the J call TRBJ1-2; unclear D gene. The CDR3 loop spans 14 amino acids. V gave up 5 bases and J gave up 3 bases, with 13 bases separating them. In germline, CDR1 is SGHNT, CDR2 YENEEA. The CDR3 loop is CASSPRSADYGYTF. The CDR3 DNA is TGTGCCAGCAGCCCGAGGAGTGCGGACTATGGCTACACCTTC.

Only a few counts were recorded for this clone. The genes are TRBV19 and TRBJ1-3; D gene unclear. The CDR3 runs 12 residues. V shed 2 bases and J shed 3 bases, with 2 bases lying between them. Germline CDR1 LNHDA, CDR2 SQIVND (reference sequence). CDR3 in amino acids: CASSIRGNTIYF. CDR3 DNA: TGTGCCAGTAGTATACGTGGAAACACCATATATTTT.

The J gene is TRBJ1-2, the V gene TRBV5-6, with D hard to call. Germline V lookup: CDR1 SGHDT, CDR2 YYEEEE. This CDR3 spans 15 amino acids. Trimming removed 2 bases at V and 1 base at J, with 12 bases between. The CDR3 region has the DNA TGTGCCAGCAGCTTTAGTTCGGAGGGTAACTATGGCTACACCTTC. Its translation: CASSFSSEGNYGYTF.

The gene calls are TRBV5-1 and TRBJ2-3, with 9 bases fitting TRBD2. V lost 4 bases, J lost 2 bases, and 8 bases stayed unmatched. Germline lookup yields CDR1 SGHRS and CDR2 YFSETQ. This CDR3 region has 16 residues. For the CDR3, the DNA is TGCGCCAGCAGCGGGGGACTAGCCGCGCTCACAGATACGCAGTATTTT. This codes for CASSGGLAALTDTQYF.

The gene calls are TRBV30 and TRBJ2-1, with 8 nucleotides matching TRBD2. Germline values: CDR1 GTSNPN, CDR2 SVGIG (reference sequence). The CDR3 sequence is 15 residues long. Germline trimming cut 0 bases from V and 10 bases from J; bases unmatched to any gene: 11. CDR3 sequence: CAWSVLDGRAGEQFF. The CDR3 DNA follows: TGTGCCTGGAGTGTATTAGACGGGAGGGCCGGGGAGCAGTTCTTC.

The rearrangement uses TRBV29-1 and TRBJ1-3, with D uncertain. Trimming took 5 bases from V and 1 from J, leaving 6 bases between them. This CDR3 comprises 12 residues. Germline V gene lookup returns CDR1 SQVTM and CDR2 ANQGSEA. CDR3 coding DNA: TGCAGCGTTCCAGGTTCTGGAAACACCATATATTTT. Its translation is CSVPGSGNTIYF. Supplemented by reference TRBV29-1 and TRBJ1-3, the full variable domain reads SAVISQKPSRDICQRGTSLTIQCQVDSQVTMMFWYRQQPGQSLTLIATANQGSEATYESGFVIDKFPISRPNLTFSTLTVSNMSPEDSSIYLCSVPGSGNTIYFGEGSWLTVV.

The gene calls are TRBV5-1 and TRBJ1-1; D unresolved. From germline, CDR1 is SGHRS and CDR2 YFSETQ. Between the trimmed V and J ends, which lost 0 bases and 5 bases, there was a span of 8 bases. The CDR3 contains 13 residues. Here the CDR3 reads CASSLEEWTEAFF. In DNA, the CDR3 is TGCGCCAGCAGCTTGGAGGAGTGGACTGAAGCTTTCTTT.

The chain is built from TRBV5-1 and TRBJ2-7, with D perhaps matching TRBD2 (6 bases). The CDR3 consists of 19 residues. V shed 0 bases and J shed 6 bases, with 28 bases lying between them. Germline CDR1 SGHRS, CDR2 YFSETQ. CDR3 bases: TGCGCCAGCAGCTTGGGAGGCGGGATGTCGTTCGTTATGGCGGGCGAGCAGTACTTC. It is translated as CASSLGGGMSFVMAGEQYF.

The V gene is TRBV7-7, the J gene TRBJ2-3; possibly TRBD2 for D (6 bases). Germline CDR1 reads SSHAT; CDR2 reads FNYEAQ (reference sequence). With 4 bases removed from V and 3 bases from J, the gap between germline ends came to 11 bases. The CDR3 is made up of 14 amino acids. The CDR3 region is CASSSGTGTDTQYF. The CDR3 DNA is TGTGCCAGCAGCTCTGGGACTGGGACAGATACGCAGTATTTT. Together with reference TRBV7-7 and TRBJ2-3, the CDR3 gives the full variable domain: GAGVSQSPRYKVTKRGQDVTLRCDPISSHATLYWYQQALGQGPEFLTYFNYEAQPDKSGLPSDRFSAERPEGSISTLTIQRTEQRDSAMYRCASSSGTGTDTQYFGPGTRLTVL.

The chain recombines TRBV19 with TRBJ1-3, with a weak D call TRBD1 (6 bases). This CDR3 region has 14 residues. The germline CDR1 and CDR2 sequences are LNHDA and SQIVND (reference sequence). With 6 bases removed from V and 0 bases from J, the gap between germline ends came to 9 bases. Here the CDR3 DNA reads TGTGCCAGTAGACAGGGTTCCTCTGGAAACACCATATATTTT. Translated: CASRQGSSGNTIYF.

The rearrangement links TRBV19 to TRBJ2-3; D remains ambiguous. Trimming took 5 bases from V and 4 from J, leaving 4 bases between them. Germline loops: CDR1 LNHDA, CDR2 SQIVND (reference sequence). CDR3 size: 11 residues. The CDR3 sequence: CASSRADTQYF. CDR3 DNA: TGTGCCAGTAGTCGGGCAGATACGCAGTATTTT.

This clone came up once. This chain joins TRBV30 and TRBJ2-2, with TRBD2 identical over 7 bases. V gave up 3 bases and J gave up 8 bases; unmatched junction bases: 6. The CDR3 is made up of 13 amino acids. Germline CDR1 is GTSNPN and CDR2 is SVGIG (reference sequence). CDR3 sequence: CAWSLLARGELFF. CDR3 coding DNA: TGTGCCTGGAGCCTACTAGCGAGGGGGGAGCTGTTTTTT. The complete variable domain, with remaining parts taken from reference TRBV30 and TRBJ2-2, reads SQTIHQWPATLVQPVGSPLSLECTVEGTSNPNLYWYRQAAGRGLQLLFYSVGIGQISSEVPQNLSASRPQDRQFILSSKKLLLSDSGFYLCAWSLLARGELFFGEGSRLTVL.

The chain combines TRBV4-2 with TRBJ2-2; 7 nucleotides line up with TRBD2. J gave up 3 bases and V 4 bases, and 2 bases lay outside the gene matches. CDR1 LGHNA and CDR2 YNFKEQ come from the germline V gene. The CDR3 runs 14 residues. This CDR3 reads CASSREGDTGELFF. DNA for the CDR3: TGTGCCAGCAGCCGGGAGGGAGACACCGGGGAGCTGTTTTTT.

This clone was detected only once. The chain uses TRBV29-1 and TRBJ2-2; TRBD2 agrees at 10 bases. Germline CDR1 reads SQVTM; CDR2 reads ANQGSEA. CDR3 length equals 16 residues. V lost 7 bases to trimming and J lost 1 base; unmatched junction nucleotides: 9. DNA of the CDR3: TGCAGCGCCACGCCTACTAGCGGGGAGAACACCGGGGAGCTGTTTTTT. Amino acid sequence: CSATPTSGENTGELFF.

This chain joins TRBV19 and TRBJ2-3, with 9 bases that match TRBD1. There are 15 residues in the CDR3. Germline CDR1 is LNHDA and CDR2 is SQIVND (reference sequence). With 6 bases clipped from V and 3 bases from J, the junction kept 7 bases outside the gene matches. In DNA, the CDR3 is TGTGCCAGTAGAGGCCGGGACAGGGTTACAGATACGCAGTATTTT. It specifies CASRGRDRVTDTQYF. The whole variable domain, remainder taken from reference TRBV19 and TRBJ2-3, is DGGITQSPKYLFRKEGQNVTLSCEQNLNHDAMYWYRQDPGQGLRLIYYSQIVNDFQKGDIAEGYSVSREKKESFPLTVTSAQKNPTAFYLCASRGRDRVTDTQYFGPGTRLTVL.